These 2 T cell receptor beta chains share one sample of origin, sequenced in a study of T cell changes during pregnancy in multiple sclerosis. The assay was immunoSEQ multiplex PCR, and TCRdb's table has in-frame clones only and misses some. The sample contains about 24,000 clones, more than 75% of which appear only once. The specimen comprised CD4+ T cells from peripheral blood mononuclear cells, sampled in the second trimester of pregnancy. The source of these receptors is a female donor in good health, enrolled as a control in a pregnancy study.

This clone was seen more than once but under ten times. The rearrangement links TRBV2 to TRBJ1-5; 9 bases fit TRBD1. The CDR3 is 14 residues long. Germline loops: CDR1 SNHLY, CDR2 FYNNEI. The ends lost 5 bases at V and 6 bases at J; junction bases unmatched: 5. This CDR3 is CASSITGGSQPQHF. The CDR3 coding sequence is TGTGCCAGCAGTATCACAGGGGGCAGTCAGCCCCAGCATTTT.

This rearrangement joins TRBV9 to TRBJ1-2; D possibly corresponds to TRBD1 (5 bases). Looked up from germline, CDR1 is SGDLS and CDR2 is YYNGEE. The CDR3 is made up of 15 amino acids. Trimming removed 1 base from V and 0 bases from J, with 10 bases in between. The CDR3 sequence: CASSVTSGSNYGYTF. DNA of the CDR3: TGTGCCAGCAGCGTAACGTCAGGGTCTAACTATGGCTACACCTTC.